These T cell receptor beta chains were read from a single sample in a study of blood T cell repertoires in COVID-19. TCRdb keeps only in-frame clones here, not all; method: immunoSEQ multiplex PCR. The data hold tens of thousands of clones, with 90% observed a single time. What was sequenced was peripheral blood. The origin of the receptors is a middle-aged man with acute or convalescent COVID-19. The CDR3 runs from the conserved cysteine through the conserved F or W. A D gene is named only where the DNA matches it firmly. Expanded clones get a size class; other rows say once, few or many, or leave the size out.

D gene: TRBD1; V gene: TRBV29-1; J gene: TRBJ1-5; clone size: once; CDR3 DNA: TGCAGCGTTCGGGACAGGGGACTCTATCAGCCCCAGCATTTT; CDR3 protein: CSVRDRGLYQPQHF
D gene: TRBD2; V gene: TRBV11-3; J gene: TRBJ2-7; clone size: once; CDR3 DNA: TGTGCCAGCAGCTTAATAGCGGGAGTCTACGAGCAGTACTTC; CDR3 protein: CASSLIAGVYEQYF
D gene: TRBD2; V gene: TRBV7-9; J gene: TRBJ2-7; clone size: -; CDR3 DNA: TGTGCCAGCAGCTCCCGCGGACTAGCGGGAGGCTCCTACGAGCAGTACTTC; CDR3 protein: CASSSRGLAGGSYEQYF
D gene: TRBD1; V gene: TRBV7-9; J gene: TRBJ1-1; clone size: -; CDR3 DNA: TGTGCCAGCAGCTCCTGGACAGGGGGTGAAGCTTTCTTT; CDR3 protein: CASSSWTGGEAFF
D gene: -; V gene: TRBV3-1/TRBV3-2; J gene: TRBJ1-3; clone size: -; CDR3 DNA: TGTGCCAGCAGCCTGGATGGAGCTGGAAACACCATATATTTT; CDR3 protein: CASSLDGAGNTIYF
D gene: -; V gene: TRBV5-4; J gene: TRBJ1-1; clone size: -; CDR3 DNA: TGTGCCAGCAGCTCAGGGAAATCCCCGAACACTGAAGCTTTCTTT; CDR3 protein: CASSSGKSPNTEAFF
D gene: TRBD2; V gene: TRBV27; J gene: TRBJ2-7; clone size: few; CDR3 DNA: TGTGCCAGCAGTTTAAAGGCTAGCGGGAGGGCGTTCTCCTACGAGCAGTACTTC; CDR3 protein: CASSLKASGRAFSYEQYF
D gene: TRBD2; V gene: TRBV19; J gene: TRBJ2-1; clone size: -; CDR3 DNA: TGTGCCAGTAAACTAGCGGGAGGGTCCTACAATGAGCAGTTCTTC; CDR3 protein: CASKLAGGSYNEQFF
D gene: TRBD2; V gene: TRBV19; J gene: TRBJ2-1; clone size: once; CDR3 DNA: TGTGCCAGTAGTGCGGCTAGCGGGAGTTTCAATGAGCAGTTCTTC; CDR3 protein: CASSAASGSFNEQFF
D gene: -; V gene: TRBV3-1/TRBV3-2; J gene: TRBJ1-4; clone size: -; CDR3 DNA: TGTGCCAGCAGCCGCCGACAGAACTATAATGAAAAACTGTTTTTT; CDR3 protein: CASSRRQNYNEKLFF
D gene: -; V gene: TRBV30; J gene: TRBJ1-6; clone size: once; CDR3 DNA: TGTGCCTGGACCACCGGGACAAAGGATTCACCCCTCCACTTT; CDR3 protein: CAWTTGTKDSPLHF
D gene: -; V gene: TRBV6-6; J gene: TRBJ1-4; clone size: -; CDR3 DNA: TGTGCCAGCAGAACTCAGGGGCTTAATGAAAAACTGTTTTTT; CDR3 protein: CASRTQGLNEKLFF
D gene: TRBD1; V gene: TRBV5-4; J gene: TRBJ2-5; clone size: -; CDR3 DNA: TGTGCCAGCAGCGCCGAGGGGGCGAGGCGAGAGACCCAGTACTTC; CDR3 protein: CASSAEGARRETQYF
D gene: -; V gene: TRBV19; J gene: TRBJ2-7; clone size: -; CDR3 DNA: TGTGCCAGTAGTTTTGACAGGAGCTCCTACGAGCAGTACTTC; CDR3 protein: CASSFDRSSYEQYF
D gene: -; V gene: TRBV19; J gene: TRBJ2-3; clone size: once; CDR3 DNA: TGTGCCAGTAGTGCCGGGGGAGGCACAGATACGCAGTATTTT; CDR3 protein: CASSAGGGTDTQYF
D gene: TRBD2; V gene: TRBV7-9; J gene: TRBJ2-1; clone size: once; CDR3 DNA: TGTGCCAGCAGAAGGTGGGATTGGGGACTAGCCTTCAATGAGCAGTTCTTC; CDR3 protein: CASRRWDWGLAFNEQFF
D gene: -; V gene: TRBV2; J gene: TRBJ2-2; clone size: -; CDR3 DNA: TGTGCCAGCAGTGAAGTCCGGGCGAACACCGGGGAGCTGTTTTTT; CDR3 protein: CASSEVRANTGELFF
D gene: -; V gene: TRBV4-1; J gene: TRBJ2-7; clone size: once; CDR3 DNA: TGCGCCAGCAGCCGAAACACCGGGAGTTACGAGCAGTACTTC; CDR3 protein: CASSRNTGSYEQYF